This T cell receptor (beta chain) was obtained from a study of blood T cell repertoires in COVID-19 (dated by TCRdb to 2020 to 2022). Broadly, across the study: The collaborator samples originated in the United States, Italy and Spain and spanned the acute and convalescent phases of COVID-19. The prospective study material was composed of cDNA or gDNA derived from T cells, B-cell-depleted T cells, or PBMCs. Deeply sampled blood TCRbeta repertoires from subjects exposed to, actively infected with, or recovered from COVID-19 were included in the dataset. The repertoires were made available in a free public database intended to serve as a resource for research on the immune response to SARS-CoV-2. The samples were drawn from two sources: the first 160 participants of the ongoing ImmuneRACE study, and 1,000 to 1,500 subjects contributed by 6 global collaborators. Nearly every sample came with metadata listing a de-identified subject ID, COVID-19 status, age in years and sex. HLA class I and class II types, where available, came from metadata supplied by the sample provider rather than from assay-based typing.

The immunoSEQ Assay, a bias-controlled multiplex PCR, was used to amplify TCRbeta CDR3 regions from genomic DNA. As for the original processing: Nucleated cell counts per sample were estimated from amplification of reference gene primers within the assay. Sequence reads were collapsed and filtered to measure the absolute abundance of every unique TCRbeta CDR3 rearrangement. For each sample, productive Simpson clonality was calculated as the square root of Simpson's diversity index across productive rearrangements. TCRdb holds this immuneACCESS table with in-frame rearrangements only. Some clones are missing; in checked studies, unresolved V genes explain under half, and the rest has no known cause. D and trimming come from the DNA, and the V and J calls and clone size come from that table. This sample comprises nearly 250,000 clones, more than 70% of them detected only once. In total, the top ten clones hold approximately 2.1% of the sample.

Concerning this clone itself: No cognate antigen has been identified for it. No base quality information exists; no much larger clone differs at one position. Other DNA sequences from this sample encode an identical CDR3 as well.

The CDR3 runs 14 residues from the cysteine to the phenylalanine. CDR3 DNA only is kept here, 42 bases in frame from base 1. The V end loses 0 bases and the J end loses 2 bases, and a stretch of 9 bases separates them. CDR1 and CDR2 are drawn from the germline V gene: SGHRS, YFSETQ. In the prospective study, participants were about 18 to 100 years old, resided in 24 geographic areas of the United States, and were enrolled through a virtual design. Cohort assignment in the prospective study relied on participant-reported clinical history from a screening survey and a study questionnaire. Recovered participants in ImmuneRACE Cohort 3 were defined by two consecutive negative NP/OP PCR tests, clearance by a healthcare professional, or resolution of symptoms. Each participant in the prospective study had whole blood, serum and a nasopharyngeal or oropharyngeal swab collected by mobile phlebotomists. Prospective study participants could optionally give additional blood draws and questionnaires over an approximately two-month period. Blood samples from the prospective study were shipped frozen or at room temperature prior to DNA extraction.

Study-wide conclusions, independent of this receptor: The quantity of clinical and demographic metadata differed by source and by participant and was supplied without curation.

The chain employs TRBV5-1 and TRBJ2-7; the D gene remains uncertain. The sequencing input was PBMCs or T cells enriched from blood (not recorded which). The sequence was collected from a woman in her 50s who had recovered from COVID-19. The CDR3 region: CASSLVVSPYEQYF. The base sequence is TGCGCCAGCAGCTTGGTCGTCAGTCCCTACGAGCAGTACTTC.